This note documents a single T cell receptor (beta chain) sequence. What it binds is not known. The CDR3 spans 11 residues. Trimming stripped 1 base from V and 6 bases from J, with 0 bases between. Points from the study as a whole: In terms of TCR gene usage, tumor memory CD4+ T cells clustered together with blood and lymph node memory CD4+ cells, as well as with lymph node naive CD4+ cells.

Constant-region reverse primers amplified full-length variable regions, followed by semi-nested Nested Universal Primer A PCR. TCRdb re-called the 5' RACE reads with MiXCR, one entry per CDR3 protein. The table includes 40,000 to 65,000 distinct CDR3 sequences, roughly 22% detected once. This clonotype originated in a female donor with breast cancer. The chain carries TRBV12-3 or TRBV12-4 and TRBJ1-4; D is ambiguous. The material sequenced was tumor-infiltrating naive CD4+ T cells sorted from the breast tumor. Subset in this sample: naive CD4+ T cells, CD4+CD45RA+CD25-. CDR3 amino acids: CASSLDEKLFF. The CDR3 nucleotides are TGTGCCAGCAGTTTAGATGAAAAACTGTTTTTT.